The present T cell receptor (beta chain) was sequenced within a study of shared clonotypes between healthy human individuals. The table came from immunoSEQ multiplex PCR; TCRdb's copy has only in-frame clones and leaves some out. This table has approximately 500,000 clones, around four fifths appearing once. This CDR3 has 15 residues. Trimming took off 4 bases at V and 4 bases at J, with 13 bases between the two ends. Germline values: CDR1 LGHNA, CDR2 YNFKEQ. Sequenced sample: PBMCs. The clonotype originates from a woman in her forties in good health. Some clones in this sample may be carry-over from other donors' samples. This rearrangement joins TRBV4-2 to TRBJ2-2; tentatively, D is TRBD2 (6 bases). The CDR3 sequence is CASSRGASVTGELFF. The CDR3 nucleotides read TGTGCCAGCAGCCGGGGAGCTAGCGTCACCGGGGAGCTGTTTTTT.